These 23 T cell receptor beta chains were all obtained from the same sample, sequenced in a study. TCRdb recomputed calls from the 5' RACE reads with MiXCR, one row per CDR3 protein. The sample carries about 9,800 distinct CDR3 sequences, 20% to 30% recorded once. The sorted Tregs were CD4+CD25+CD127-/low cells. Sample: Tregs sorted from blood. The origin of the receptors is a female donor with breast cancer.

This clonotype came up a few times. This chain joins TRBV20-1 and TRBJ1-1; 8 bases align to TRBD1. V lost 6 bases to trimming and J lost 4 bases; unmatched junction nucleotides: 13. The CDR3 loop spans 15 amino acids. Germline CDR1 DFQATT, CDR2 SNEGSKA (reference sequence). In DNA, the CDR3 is TGCAGTGCGAACTCAGGGGGCGAATTGGGCACTGAAGCTTTCTTT. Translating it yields CSANSGGELGTEAFF.

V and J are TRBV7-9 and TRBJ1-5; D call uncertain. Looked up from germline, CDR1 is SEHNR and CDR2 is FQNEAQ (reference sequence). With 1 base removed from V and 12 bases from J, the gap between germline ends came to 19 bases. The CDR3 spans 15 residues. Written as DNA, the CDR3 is TGTGCCAGCAGCTTAGAGGGCAGGAGCAATCAGTGCCAGCATTTT. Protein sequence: CASSLEGRSNQCQHF.

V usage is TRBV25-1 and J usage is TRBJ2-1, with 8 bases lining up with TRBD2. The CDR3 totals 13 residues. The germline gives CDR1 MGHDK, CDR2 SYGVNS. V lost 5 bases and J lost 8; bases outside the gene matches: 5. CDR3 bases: TGTGCCAGCAGTACATCGGGGGGGCATGAGCAGTTCTTC. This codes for CASSTSGGHEQFF.

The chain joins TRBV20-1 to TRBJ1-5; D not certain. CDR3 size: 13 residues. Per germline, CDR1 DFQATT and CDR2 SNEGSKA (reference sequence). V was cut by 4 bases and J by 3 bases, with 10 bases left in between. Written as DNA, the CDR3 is TGCAGTGCTAAAAAAACCTTCAATCAGCCCCAGCATTTT. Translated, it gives CSAKKTFNQPQHF.

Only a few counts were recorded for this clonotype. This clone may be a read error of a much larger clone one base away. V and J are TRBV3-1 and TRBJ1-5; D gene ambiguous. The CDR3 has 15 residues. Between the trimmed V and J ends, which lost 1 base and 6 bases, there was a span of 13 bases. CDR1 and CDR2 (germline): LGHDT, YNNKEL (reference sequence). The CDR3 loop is CASSQGAEHRQPQHF. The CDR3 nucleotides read TGTGCCAGCAGCCAAGGGGCAGAGCATCGTCAGCCCCAGCATTTT.

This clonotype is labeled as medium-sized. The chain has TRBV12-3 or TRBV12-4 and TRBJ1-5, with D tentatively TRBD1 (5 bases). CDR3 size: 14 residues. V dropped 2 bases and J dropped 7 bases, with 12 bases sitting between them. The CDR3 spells CASSLSTAHQPQHF. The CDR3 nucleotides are TGTGCCAGCAGTTTATCGACAGCGCACCAGCCCCAGCATTTT.

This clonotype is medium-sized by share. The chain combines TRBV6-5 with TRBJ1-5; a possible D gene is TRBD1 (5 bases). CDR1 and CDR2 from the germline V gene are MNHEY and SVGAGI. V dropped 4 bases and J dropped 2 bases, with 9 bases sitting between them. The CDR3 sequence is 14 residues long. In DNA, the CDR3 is TGTGCCAGCAGTTTGGGGGGTGGCAATCAGCCCCAGCATTTT. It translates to CASSLGGGNQPQHF.

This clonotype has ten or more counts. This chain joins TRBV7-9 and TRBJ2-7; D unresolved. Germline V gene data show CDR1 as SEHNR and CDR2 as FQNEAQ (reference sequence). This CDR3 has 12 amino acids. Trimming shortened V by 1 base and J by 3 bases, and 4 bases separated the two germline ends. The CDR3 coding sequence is TGTGCCAGCAGCTTAGGATTCTACGAGCAGTACTTC. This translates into CASSLGFYEQYF.

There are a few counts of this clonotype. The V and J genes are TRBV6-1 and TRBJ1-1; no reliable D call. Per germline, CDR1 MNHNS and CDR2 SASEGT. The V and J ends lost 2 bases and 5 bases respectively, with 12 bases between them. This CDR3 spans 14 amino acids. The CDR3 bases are TGTGCCAGCAGTGAACACAGAGAGAGGACTGAAGCTTTCTTT. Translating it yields CASSEHRERTEAFF.

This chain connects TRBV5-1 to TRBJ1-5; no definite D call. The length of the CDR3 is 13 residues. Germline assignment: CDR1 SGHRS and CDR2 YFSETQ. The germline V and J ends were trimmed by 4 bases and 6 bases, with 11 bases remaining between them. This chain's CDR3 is CASSLGMGQPQHF. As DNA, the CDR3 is TGCGCCAGCAGCCTAGGGATGGGTCAGCCCCAGCATTTT.

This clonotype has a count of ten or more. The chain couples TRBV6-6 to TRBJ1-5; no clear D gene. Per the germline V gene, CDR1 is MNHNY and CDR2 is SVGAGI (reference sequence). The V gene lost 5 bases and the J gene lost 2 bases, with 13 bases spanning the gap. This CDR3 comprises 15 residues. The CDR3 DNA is TGTGCCAGCAGTCCCAGAGGGTTTGGCAATCAGCCCCAGCATTTT. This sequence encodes CASSPRGFGNQPQHF.

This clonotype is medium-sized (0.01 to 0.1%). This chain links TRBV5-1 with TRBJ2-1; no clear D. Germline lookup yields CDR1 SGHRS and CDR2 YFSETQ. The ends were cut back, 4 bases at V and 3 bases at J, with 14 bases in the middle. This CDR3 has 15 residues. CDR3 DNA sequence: TGCGCCAGCAGCCCTGGCAGCTCAGGCTACAATGAGCAGTTCTTC. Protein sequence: CASSPGSSGYNEQFF.

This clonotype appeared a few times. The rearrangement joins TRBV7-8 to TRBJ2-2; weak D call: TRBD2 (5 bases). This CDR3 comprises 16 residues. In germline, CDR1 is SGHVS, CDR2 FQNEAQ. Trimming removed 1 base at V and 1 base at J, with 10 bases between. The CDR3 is CASSLGPSWNTGELFF. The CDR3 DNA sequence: TGTGCCAGCAGCTTAGGTCCTAGCTGGAACACCGGGGAGCTGTTTTTT.

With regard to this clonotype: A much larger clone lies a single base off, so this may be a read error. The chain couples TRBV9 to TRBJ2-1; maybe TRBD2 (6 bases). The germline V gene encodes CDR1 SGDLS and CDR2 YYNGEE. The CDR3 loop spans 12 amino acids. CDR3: CAGSAGGHEQFF. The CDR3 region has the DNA TGTGCCGGCAGCGCAGGAGGGCATGAGCAGTTCTTC. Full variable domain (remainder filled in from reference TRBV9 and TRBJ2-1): DSGVTQTPKHLITATGQRVTLRCSPRSGDLSVYWYQQSLDQGLQFLIQYYNGEERAKGNILERFSAQQFPDLHSELNLSSLELGDSALYFCAGSAGGHEQFFGPGTRLTVL.

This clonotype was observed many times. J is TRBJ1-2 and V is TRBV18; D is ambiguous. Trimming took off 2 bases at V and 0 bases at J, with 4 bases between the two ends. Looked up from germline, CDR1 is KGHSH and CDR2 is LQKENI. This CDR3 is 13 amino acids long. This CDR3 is CASSPDANYGYTF. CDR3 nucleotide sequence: TGTGCCAGCTCACCAGACGCTAACTATGGCTACACCTTC. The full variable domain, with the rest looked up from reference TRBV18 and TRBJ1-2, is NAGVMQNPRHLVRRRGQEARLRCSPMKGHSHVYWYRQLPEEGLKFMVYLQKENIIDESGMPKERFSAEFPKEGPSILRIQQVVRGDSAAYFCASSPDANYGYTFGSGTRLTVV.

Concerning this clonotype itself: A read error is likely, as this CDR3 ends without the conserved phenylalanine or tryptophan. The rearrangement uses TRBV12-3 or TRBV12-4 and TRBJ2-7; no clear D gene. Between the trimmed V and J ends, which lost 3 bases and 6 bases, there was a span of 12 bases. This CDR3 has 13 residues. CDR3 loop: CASSLVGGIEQYS. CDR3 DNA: TGTGCCAGCAGTTTGGTAGGCGGAATCGAGCAGTACTCC.

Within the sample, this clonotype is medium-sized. CDR3 in DNA: TGCGCCAGCAGCTTGGACAGCTACAATGAGCAGTTCTTC. Protein sequence: CASSLDSYNEQFF. The chain joins TRBV5-1 to TRBJ2-1; D remains ambiguous. CDR3 size: 13 residues. Germline CDR1 is SGHRS and CDR2 is YFSETQ. V gave up 0 bases and J gave up 3 bases, with 4 bases separating them.

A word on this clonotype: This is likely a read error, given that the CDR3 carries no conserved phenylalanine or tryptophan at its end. DNA of the CDR3: TGTGCCGGCAGCGTATGGTCTAGCGGGGGGACAGATACGCAGTATCTT. Its protein product is CAGSVWSSGGTDTQYL. The chain uses TRBV9 and TRBJ2-3, with 11 bases that match TRBD2. Per germline, CDR1 SGDLS and CDR2 YYNGEE. This CDR3 is built from 16 residues.

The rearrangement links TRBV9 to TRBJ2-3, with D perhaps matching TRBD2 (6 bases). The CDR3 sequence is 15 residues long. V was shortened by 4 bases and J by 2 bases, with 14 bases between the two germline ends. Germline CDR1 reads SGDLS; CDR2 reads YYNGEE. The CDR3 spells CASSFAGGTTDTQYF. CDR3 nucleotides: TGTGCCAGCAGCTTCGCGGGCGGGACCACAGATACGCAGTATTTT.

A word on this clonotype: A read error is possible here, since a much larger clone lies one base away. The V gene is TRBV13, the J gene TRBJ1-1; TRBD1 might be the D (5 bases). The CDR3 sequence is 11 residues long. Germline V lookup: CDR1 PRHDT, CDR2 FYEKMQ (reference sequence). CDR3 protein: CASSEGSETFF. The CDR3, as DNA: TGTGCCAGCAGCGAGGGGAGTGAAACTTTCTTT.

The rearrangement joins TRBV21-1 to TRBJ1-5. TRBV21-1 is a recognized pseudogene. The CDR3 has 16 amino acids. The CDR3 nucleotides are TGTGCCAGCAGCAAGAGGGCTGGTGCTAGCGATCAGCCCCAGCATTTT. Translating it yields CASSKRAGASDQPQHF.

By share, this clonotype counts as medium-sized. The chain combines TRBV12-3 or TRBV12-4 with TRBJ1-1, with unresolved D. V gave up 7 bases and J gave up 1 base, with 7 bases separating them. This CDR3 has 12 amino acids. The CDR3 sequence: CASIQPNTEAFF. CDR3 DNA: TGTGCCAGCATCCAGCCGAACACTGAAGCTTTCTTT.

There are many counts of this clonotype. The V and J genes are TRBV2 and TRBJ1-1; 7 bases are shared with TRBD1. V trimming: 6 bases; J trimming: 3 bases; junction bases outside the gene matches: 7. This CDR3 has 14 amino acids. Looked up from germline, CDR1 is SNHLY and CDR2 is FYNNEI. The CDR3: CASRPTRGDTEAFF. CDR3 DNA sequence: TGTGCCAGCAGGCCGACCAGGGGGGACACTGAAGCTTTCTTT.